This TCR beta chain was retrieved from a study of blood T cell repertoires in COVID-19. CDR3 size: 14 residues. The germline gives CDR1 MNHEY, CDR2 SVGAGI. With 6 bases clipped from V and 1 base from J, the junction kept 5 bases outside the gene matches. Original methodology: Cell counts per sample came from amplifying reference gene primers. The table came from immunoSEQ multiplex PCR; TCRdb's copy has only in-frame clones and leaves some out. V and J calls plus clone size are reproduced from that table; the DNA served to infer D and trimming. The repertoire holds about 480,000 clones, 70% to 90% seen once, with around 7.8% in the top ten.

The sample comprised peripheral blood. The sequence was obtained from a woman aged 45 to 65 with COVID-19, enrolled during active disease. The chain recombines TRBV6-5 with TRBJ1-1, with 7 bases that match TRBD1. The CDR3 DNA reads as TGTGCCAGCAGACTCCGGGACAGGAACACTGAAGCTTTCTTT. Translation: CASRLRDRNTEAFF.